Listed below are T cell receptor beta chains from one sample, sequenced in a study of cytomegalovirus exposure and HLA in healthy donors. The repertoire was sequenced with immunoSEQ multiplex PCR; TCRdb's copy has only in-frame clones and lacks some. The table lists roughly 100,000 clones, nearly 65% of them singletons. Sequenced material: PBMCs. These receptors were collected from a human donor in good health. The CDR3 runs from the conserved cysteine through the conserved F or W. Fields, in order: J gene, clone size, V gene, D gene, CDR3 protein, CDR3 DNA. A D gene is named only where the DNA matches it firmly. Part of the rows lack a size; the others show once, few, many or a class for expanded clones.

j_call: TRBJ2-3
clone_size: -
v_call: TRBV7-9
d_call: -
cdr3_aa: CASSLGRGLSDTQYF
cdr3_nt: TGTGCCAGCAGCTTAGGTCGGGGGTTGTCAGATACGCAGTATTTT

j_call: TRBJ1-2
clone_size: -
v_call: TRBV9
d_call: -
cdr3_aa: CASSVRDGGVGYTF
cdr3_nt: TGTGCCAGCAGCGTACGGGACGGCGGGGTAGGCTACACCTTC

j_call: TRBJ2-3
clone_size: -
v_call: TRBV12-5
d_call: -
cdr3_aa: CASGLNFQNTQYF
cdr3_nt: TGTGCTAGTGGTTTAAATTTCCAAAATACGCAGTATTTT

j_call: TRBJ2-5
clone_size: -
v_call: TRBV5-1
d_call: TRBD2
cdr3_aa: CASSSNRGTTQETQYF
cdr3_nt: TGCGCCAGCAGCTCTAACCGGGGGACTACCCAAGAGACCCAGTACTTC

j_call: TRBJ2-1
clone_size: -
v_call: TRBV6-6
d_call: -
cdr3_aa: CASSKRDEQFF
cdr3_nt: TGTGCCAGCAGTAAACGAGATGAGCAGTTCTTC

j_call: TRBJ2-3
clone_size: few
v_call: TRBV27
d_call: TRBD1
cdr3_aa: CASRPIGQGGDTQYF
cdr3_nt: TGTGCCAGCAGGCCGATAGGACAGGGGGGAGATACGCAGTATTTT

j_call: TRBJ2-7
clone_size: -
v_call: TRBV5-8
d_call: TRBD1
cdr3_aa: CASSKTGTGLSYEQYF
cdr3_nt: TGTGCCAGCAGCAAAACCGGGACAGGGCTTTCCTACGAGCAGTACTTC

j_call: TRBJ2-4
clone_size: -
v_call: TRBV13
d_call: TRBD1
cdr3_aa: CASSRRDRGRIQYF
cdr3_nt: TGTGCCAGCAGCCGCCGGGACAGGGGGCGAATTCAGTACTTC

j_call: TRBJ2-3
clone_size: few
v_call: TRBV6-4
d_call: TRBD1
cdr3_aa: CASSGTGHTDTQYF
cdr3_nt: TGTGCCAGCAGTGGGACAGGGCACACAGATACGCAGTATTTT

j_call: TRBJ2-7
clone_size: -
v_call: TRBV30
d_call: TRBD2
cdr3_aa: CAWRELAGPSYEQYF
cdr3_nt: TGTGCCTGGAGGGAACTAGCGGGGCCGTCCTACGAGCAGTACTTC

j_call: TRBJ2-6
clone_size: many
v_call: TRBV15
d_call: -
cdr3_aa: CATSMAIAPGANVLTF
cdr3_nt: TGTGCCACCAGCATGGCGATAGCTCCTGGGGCCAACGTCCTGACTTTC

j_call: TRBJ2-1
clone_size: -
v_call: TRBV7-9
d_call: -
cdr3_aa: CASSLGRDNEQFF
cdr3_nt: TGTGCCAGCAGCTTAGGCAGGGATAATGAGCAGTTCTTC

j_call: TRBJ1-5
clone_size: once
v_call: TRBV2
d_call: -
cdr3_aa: CASRVGLTSNQPQHF
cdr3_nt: TGTGCCAGCAGGGTAGGACTGACTAGCAATCAGCCCCAGCATTTT

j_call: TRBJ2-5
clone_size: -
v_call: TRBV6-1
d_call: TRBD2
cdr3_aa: CASSERGQRGWETQYF
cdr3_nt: TGTGCCAGCAGTGAAAGAGGGCAGCGGGGTTGGGAGACCCAGTACTTC

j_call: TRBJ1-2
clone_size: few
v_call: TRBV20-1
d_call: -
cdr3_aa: CSVTLGDGYTF
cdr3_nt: TGCAGTGTTACACTGGGAGATGGCTACACCTTC

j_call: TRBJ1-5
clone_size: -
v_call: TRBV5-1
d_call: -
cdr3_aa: CASSLWGRGQPQHF
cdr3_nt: TGCGCCAGCAGCTTGTGGGGGCGAGGGCAGCCCCAGCATTTT

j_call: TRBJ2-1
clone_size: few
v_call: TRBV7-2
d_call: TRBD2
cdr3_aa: CASSPRTSGIYNEQFF
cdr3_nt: TGTGCCAGCAGCCCCAGGACTAGCGGGATTTACAATGAGCAGTTCTTC

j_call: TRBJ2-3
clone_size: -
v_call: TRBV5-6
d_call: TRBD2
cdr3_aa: CASSLVLAGEVDTQYF
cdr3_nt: TGTGCCAGCAGCTTGGTACTAGCGGGAGAGGTAGATACGCAGTATTTT

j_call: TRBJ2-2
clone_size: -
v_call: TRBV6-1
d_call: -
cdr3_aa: CASSGQETGELFF
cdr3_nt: TGTGCCAGTTCAGGGCAGGAGACCGGGGAGCTGTTTTTT

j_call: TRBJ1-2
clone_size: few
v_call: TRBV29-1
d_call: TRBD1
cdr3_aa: CSVVSLKDRDGYTF
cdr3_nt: TGCAGCGTTGTATCCCTTAAAGACAGGGATGGCTACACCTTC

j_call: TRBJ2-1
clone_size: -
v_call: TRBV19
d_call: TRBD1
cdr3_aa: CASRSGTGYNEQFF
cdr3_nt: TGTGCCAGTAGATCCGGGACAGGCTACAATGAGCAGTTCTTC

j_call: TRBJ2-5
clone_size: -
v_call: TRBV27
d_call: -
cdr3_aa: CASSSTGSGKTQYF
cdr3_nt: TGTGCCAGCAGTTCGACGGGTTCAGGGAAGACCCAGTACTTC

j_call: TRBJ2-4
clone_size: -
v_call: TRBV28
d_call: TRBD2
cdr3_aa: CACASGRALAKNIQYF
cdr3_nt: TGTGCCTGCGCGAGCGGGAGGGCACTAGCCAAAAACATTCAGTACTTC

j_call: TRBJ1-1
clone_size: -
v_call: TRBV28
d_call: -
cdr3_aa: CASSLWGLLNTEAFF
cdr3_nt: TGTGCCAGCAGTTTATGGGGCCTTTTGAACACTGAAGCTTTCTTT

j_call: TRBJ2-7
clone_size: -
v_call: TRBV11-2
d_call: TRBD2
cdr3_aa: CASSWTSGGSYEQYF
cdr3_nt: TGTGCCAGCAGCTGGACTAGCGGGGGTTCCTACGAGCAGTACTTC

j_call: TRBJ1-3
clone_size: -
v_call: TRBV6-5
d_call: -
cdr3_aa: CASSYKATSGNTIYF
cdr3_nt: TGTGCCAGCAGTTATAAAGCCACCTCTGGAAACACCATATATTTT

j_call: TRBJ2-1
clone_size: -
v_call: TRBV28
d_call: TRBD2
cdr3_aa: CASSLSGSGRLWEQFF
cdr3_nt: TGTGCCAGCAGTTTAAGTGGTAGCGGGAGGCTTTGGGAGCAGTTCTTC

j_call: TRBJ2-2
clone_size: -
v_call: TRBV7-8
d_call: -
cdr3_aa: CASSLPLVGGTNTGELFF
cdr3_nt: TGTGCCAGCAGCTTACCCCTTGTTGGCGGTACGAACACCGGGGAGCTGTTTTTT